This TCR beta chain was identified during a study of long-term antiretroviral therapy in people with HIV. Each donor had at least one pre-ART and at least two post-ART PBMC samples. Runs used v3.0 of the immunoSEQ assay and were done at survey level. The data were produced by immunoSEQ multiplex PCR, yet TCRdb's version contains in-frame clones alone and is incomplete. The table records some 35,000 clones, under 90% of them present only once. Germline-derived CDR1 and CDR2 are LGHNA and YNFKEQ. The CDR3 spans 16 residues. Trimming took 8 bases from V and 6 from J; bases not matched to a gene: 8. The TCR originated in a man between 18 and 35 years old with HIV. The sample in question was unsorted PBMCs, obtained 0.4 years before starting antiretroviral therapy. This chain joins TRBV4-2 and TRBJ2-3; 16 bases fit TRBD2. CDR3 in amino acids: CASGDGTSGRGDTQYF. CDR3 in DNA: TGTGCCAGCGGAGACGGGACTAGCGGGAGGGGGGATACGCAGTATTTT.